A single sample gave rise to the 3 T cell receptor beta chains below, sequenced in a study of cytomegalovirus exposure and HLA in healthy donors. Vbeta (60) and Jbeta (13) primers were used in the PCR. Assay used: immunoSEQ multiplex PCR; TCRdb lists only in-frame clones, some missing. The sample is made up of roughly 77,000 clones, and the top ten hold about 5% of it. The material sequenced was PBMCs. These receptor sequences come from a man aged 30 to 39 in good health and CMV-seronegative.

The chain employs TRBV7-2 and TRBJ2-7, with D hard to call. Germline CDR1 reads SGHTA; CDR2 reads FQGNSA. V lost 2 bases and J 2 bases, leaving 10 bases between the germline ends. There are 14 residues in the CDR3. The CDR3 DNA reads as TGTGCCAGCAGCTTAAGTCAGGAAGCCTACGAGCAGTACTTC. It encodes CASSLSQEAYEQYF.

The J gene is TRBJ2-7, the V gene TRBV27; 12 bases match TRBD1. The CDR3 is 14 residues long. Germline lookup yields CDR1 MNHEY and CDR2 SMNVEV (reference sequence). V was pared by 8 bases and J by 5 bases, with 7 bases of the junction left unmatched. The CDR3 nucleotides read TGTGCCAGCCGTGTACGGGACAGGGGGCACGAGCAGTACTTC. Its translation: CASRVRDRGHEQYF.

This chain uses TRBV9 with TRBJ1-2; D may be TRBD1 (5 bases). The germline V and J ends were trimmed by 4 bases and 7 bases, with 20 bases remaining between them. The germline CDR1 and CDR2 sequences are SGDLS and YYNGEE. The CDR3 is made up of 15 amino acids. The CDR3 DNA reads TGTGCCAGCAGCACTCTCGGGGGAGGGGTGGCTGGCTACACCTTC. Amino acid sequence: CASSTLGGGVAGYTF. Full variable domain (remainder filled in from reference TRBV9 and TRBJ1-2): DSGVTQTPKHLITATGQRVTLRCSPRSGDLSVYWYQQSLDQGLQFLIQYYNGEERAKGNILERFSAQQFPDLHSELNLSSLELGDSALYFCASSTLGGGVAGYTFGSGTRLTVV.